This entry describes one TCR beta chain. The CDR3 does not end in the conserved phenylalanine or tryptophan, so this is likely a read error. The limits of the CDR3 on the DNA are not certain, so only TCRdb's listed CDR3 is given. Followed longitudinally, the Seattle patients had been enrolled during active infection. This entry comes from a study of blood T cell repertoires in COVID-19. Study overall: PBMCs, B-cell-depleted T cells, or T cells were the source of the cDNA or gDNA that made up the material.

The authors' processing: Reference gene primer amplification gave nucleated cell count estimates. Sequencing used immunoSEQ multiplex PCR; TCRdb keeps in-frame clones, though not all of them. The V and J calls and the clone size are those of that table, but D and trimming were determined from the DNA. The sample holds around 75,000 clones, 65% to 85% seen once. The CDR3 has 9 residues if both end residues are counted. Germline CDR1 SNHLY, CDR2 FYNNEI. This clonotype was sampled from a man over 45 with COVID-19, enrolled during active disease. Sample: peripheral blood. V is TRBV2 and J is TRBJ1-1. The CDR3: CASSEDAAN.